This T cell receptor beta chain derives from a study of early T cells in non-severe SARS-CoV-2 infection. Study context: Unsorted whole blood bulk RNA was sequenced, with unpaired chains.

Unique molecular identifiers were affixed to single, distinct cDNA molecules. MiXCR, applied by TCRdb to the 5' RACE reads, yields one record per CDR3 protein. The repertoire holds roughly 70,000 distinct CDR3 sequences, about 17% seen once, with almost 9% in the top ten. As to this clonotype: Its antigen remains unknown.

The study's findings and limits: Using VDJdb, the matching emphasized anti-spike CD8 responses while missing private and CD4 specificities.

Deletions cut 2 bases from V and 4 bases from J, with 5 bases between. Per germline, CDR1 SGHAT and CDR2 FQNNGV. The CDR3 loop spans 13 amino acids. V gene TRBV11-2 combines with J gene TRBJ2-2; D ambiguous. This receptor was identified in an adult who was a healthcare worker with PCR-confirmed SARS-CoV-2 infection or an uninfected control (not recorded which). Sequencing used whole blood, obtained at baseline. Here the CDR3 DNA reads TGTGCCAGCAGCTTAACAGCCACCGGGGAGCTGTTTTTT. Its protein product is CASSLTATGELFF.